The clone carrying this T cell receptor beta chain was picked up a small number of times. Its target is not known. This record belongs to a study of regulatory T cells in long-lasting Graves disease. Broader study findings: With some 2,500 shared public clonotypes, persistent patients exceeded new patients, who shared more than 900. Small sample size may have lowered accuracy.

Time point reported: persistent/refractory GD, antithyroid drugs over 5 years with positive TRAb. From RNA extracted from PBMCs, the TCR library was made. American Thyroid Association guidelines were used to diagnose Graves' disease. According to the study, TCR beta libraries were built with iRepertoire HTBI primers and CDR3-region Arm-PCR. Authors' methods: Identified segments across samples numbered just over 60 TRBV and roughly 15 TRBJ. TCRdb reanalysed the multiplex PCR reads using MiXCR and keeps one entry per CDR3 protein. The V and J calls here are based on TCRdb, not the publication. This table has around 460,000 distinct CDR3 sequences, about 22% appearing once. The source of this sequence is a female donor with Graves disease. The sample here was peripheral blood mononuclear cells (PBMCs), taken when the disease was refractory, from a patient treated with antithyroid drugs.

CDR3 nucleotides: TGTGCCAGCAGCCAAGTAGAGACCGAAGCTTTCTTT. Protein product: CASSQVETEAFF. J is TRBJ1-1 and V is TRBV3-1; no definite D call. Germline assignment: CDR1 LGHDT and CDR2 YNNKEL (reference sequence). The CDR3 runs to 12 residues. With 1 base removed from V and 8 bases from J, the gap between germline ends came to 8 bases.